A selection of T cell receptor beta chains follows, all from one sample in a study of graft-versus-host responses after intestinal transplantation. TCRdb's copy holds only in-frame clones and misses some; the assay was immunoSEQ multiplex PCR. The table includes 80,000 to 100,000 clones, roughly four fifths detected once. These receptors have no identified antigens. Here the sequenced sample was unstimulated CD8+ T cells sorted from spleen or lymph node cells, taken before intestinal transplant. The receptors were gathered from a human donor who received an intestinal transplant. Each CDR3 is given without its conserved first and last residue. D genes are given only for firm matches.

j_call d_call v_call cdr3_aa
TRBJ2-3 TRBD2 TRBV9 ASSGQAGGADTQY
TRBJ2-3 NA TRBV2 ASCLPLGFDTQY
TRBJ1-6 NA TRBV4-2 ASSQALSSYNSPLH
TRBJ2-1 NA TRBV4-1 ASSQEGNEQF
TRBJ1-6 NA TRBV4-1 ASSQDQSPSSPLH
TRBJ2-7 NA TRBV30 AWSSGSSYEQY
TRBJ2-2 TRBD2 TRBV27 ASSPLAGGPGTGELF
TRBJ1-1 NA TRBV19 ASSIGSGEAF
TRBJ1-2 TRBD1 TRBV6-5 ASSYRTGNNYGYT
TRBJ2-5 TRBD2 TRBV6-6 ASRLGGFRETQY
TRBJ1-3 TRBD1 TRBV7-2 VPGDRDEKSGNTIY
TRBJ2-7 NA TRBV6-6 ASSTVQGYYEQY
TRBJ1-2 NA TRBV6-1 ASSDPGLFYGYT
TRBJ2-7 TRBD1 TRBV29-1 SVGTGGPYEQY
TRBJ2-2 NA TRBV28 ASSFVGSGELF
TRBJ2-7 TRBD1 TRBV5-4 ASSLGQGAYEQY
TRBJ2-5 NA TRBV7-9 ASSLDVAAETQY
TRBJ2-2 NA TRBV19 ASSISSNTGELF
TRBJ2-7 TRBD2 TRBV13 ASSDSSGGVSYEQY
TRBJ2-1 NA TRBV6-4 ASSRLWGTHSYNEQF
TRBJ2-1 NA TRBV27 ASSPGQKNEQF
TRBJ2-3 NA TRBV4-1 ASSQDGADTQY
TRBJ1-3 NA TRBV4-1 ASSQGGFGNTIY
TRBJ1-2 TRBD1 TRBV6-1 ASSPQGIRGYT
TRBJ2-7 TRBD1 TRBV11-3 ASNGQGSYEQY
TRBJ2-3 NA TRBV2 ASSEIASDTQY
TRBJ1-2 NA TRBV28 ASSPPRGQLLNYGYT
TRBJ2-5 TRBD2 TRBV5-1 ASSPRGGAWETQY
TRBJ2-7 TRBD1 TRBV29-1 SANGQGRDEQY
TRBJ1-5 NA TRBV11-3 ASSLEQGGYQPQH
TRBJ2-7 NA TRBV2 ASTHGRYEQY
TRBJ2-1 TRBD1 TRBV29-1 SATPGQRHNEQF
TRBJ2-6 TRBD2 TRBV7-6 ASSLALAAGGSGANVLT
TRBJ1-6 NA TRBV7-3 ASSLHFYNSPLH
TRBJ2-1 TRBD2 TRBV7-9 ASSGLGNEQF
TRBJ2-1 NA TRBV6-5 ASNLTYNEQF
TRBJ1-5 NA TRBV7-9 ASSAVGSNQPQH
TRBJ1-1 NA TRBV6-5 ASSYEANTEAF
TRBJ2-7 NA TRBV5-4 ASSSQGQTYEQY
TRBJ2-5 NA TRBV23-1 ASSQNGRERERETQY
TRBJ2-1 NA TRBV11-2 ASSLLGGEQF
TRBJ1-1 NA TRBV11-1 ASSSPLGRETEAF
TRBJ2-1 NA TRBV29-1 SVALWLTYNEQF
TRBJ1-1 NA TRBV5-1 ASRGFGSNKAF
TRBJ1-1 NA TRBV28 ASSLAIRGTEAF
TRBJ2-5 TRBD1 TRBV7-6 ASSSIPRTGQETQY
TRBJ2-3 NA TRBV6-5 ASSNGNWKDTQY
NA NA TRBV28 ASSFDRDYPTPQYEQY
TRBJ2-7 TRBD1 TRBV6-5 ASSYGRGPSYEQY
TRBJ2-1 NA TRBV4-1 ASSQGSGGYNEQF
TRBJ2-3 NA TRBV5-1 ASSIPPDTQY